These 16 T cell receptor beta chains originate from one sample sequenced in a study of technical replicates of blood from a handful of donors (dated by TCRdb to about 2017). The library was built by means of the immunoSEQ multiplex PCR assay. This immuneACCESS table, as held by TCRdb, lists in-frame sequences with V and J called but not all clones. Of the missing ones, under half trace to an unresolved V gene in checked studies; the others have no known cause. For this sample there are 65,000 to 85,000 clones; 85% to 95% appear just once. Around 0.4% of the sample is in the top ten clones. The sample comprised T cells isolated from PBMCs. The receptor set was obtained from a human donor in good health.

V usage is TRBV4-2 and J usage is TRBJ2-5, with 8 bases that match TRBD1. The CDR3 spans 15 residues. V gave up 1 base and J gave up 3 bases; unmatched junction bases: 4. Germline CDR1 LGHNA, CDR2 YNFKEQ. DNA of the CDR3: TGTGCCAGCAGCCAAGTAGTACAGGGGGAAGAGACCCAGTACTTC. This codes for CASSQVVQGEETQYF.

This chain uses TRBV5-1 with TRBJ1-2; the D gene is possibly TRBD1 (6 bases). The germline V and J ends were trimmed by 2 bases and 10 bases, with 9 bases remaining between them. Per the germline V gene, CDR1 is SGHRS and CDR2 is YFSETQ. The CDR3 has 11 residues. This CDR3 is CASSFGQTYTF. Here the CDR3 DNA reads TGCGCCAGCAGCTTCGGACAGACCTACACCTTC.

This clone was recorded only once. The gene calls are TRBV11-3 and TRBJ1-1; 9 nucleotides line up with TRBD1. CDR3 size: 17 residues. Per germline, CDR1 SGHNT and CDR2 YENEEA. The junction had 11 bases not matched to a gene; V was cut back by 5 bases and J by 1 base. The CDR3 region has the DNA TGTGCCAGCAGCGCCCGGGACAGGGTAACTCAGAACACTGAAGCTTTCTTT. Translated: CASSARDRVTQNTEAFF.

The chain has TRBV5-6 and TRBJ2-7, with D uncertain. V lost 2 bases and J lost 3, with 9 bases in between. Looked up from germline, CDR1 is SGHDT and CDR2 is YYEEEE. This CDR3 has 13 amino acids. CDR3 sequence: CASSFLNGYEQYF. The CDR3 nucleotides are TGTGCCAGCAGCTTCTTAAACGGCTACGAGCAGTACTTC.

The chain combines TRBV2 with TRBJ2-1, with D possibly matching TRBD2 (6 bases). The CDR3 has 16 residues. The germline V and J ends were trimmed by 7 bases and 5 bases, with 21 bases remaining between them. Germline V gene lookup returns CDR1 SNHLY and CDR2 FYNNEI. The CDR3 DNA is TGTGCCAGCAAGCAATTCACGGGAGTAATCAACAATGAGCAGTTCTTC. Translated, it gives CASKQFTGVINNEQFF. Full variable domain (rest looked up from reference TRBV2 and TRBJ2-1): EPEVTQTPSHQVTQMGQEVILRCVPISNHLYFYWYRQILGQKVEFLVSFYNNEISEKSEIFDDQFSVERPDGSNFTLKIRSTKLEDSAMYFCASKQFTGVINNEQFFGPGTRLTVL.

The chain uses TRBV12-5 and TRBJ2-5; weak D call: TRBD2 (6 bases). Between the trimmed V and J ends, which lost 2 bases and 7 bases, there was a span of 17 bases. Germline CDR1 is LGHNT and CDR2 is FRNRAP. The CDR3 spans 15 residues. The CDR3 sequence: CASGLYGAGSGTQYF. For the CDR3, the DNA is TGTGCTAGTGGTTTGTACGGGGCGGGGTCAGGGACCCAGTACTTC.

This chain links TRBV6-1 with TRBJ2-2; maybe TRBD2 (6 bases). The CDR3 runs 14 residues. Trimming removed 8 bases at V and 2 bases at J, with 12 bases between. CDR1 MNHNS and CDR2 SASEGT come from the germline V gene. CDR3 bases: TGTGCCAGCGAGGGACTGTTCAACACCGGGGAGCTGTTTTTT. The encoded protein is CASEGLFNTGELFF.

The CDR3 sequence is CATSTGRERTEAFF. The CDR3 DNA sequence: TGTGCCACCTCTACTGGGAGGGAGAGGACTGAAGCTTTCTTT. The rearrangement uses TRBV15 and TRBJ1-1; D is ambiguous. Germline values: CDR1 LNHNV, CDR2 YYDKDF (reference sequence). There are 14 residues in the CDR3. The V end was cut by 8 bases, the J end by 5 bases, with 18 bases between.

This chain uses TRBV19 with TRBJ2-2; no definite D call. Trimming stripped 0 bases from V and 7 bases from J, with 6 bases between. The germline CDR1 and CDR2 sequences are LNHDA and SQIVND (reference sequence). CDR3 length equals 13 residues. CDR3 DNA: TGTGCCAGTAGTATAGATTTAGACGGGGAGCTGTTTTTT. Translation: CASSIDLDGELFF.

This clone was seen just once. J is TRBJ2-1 and V is TRBV6-6; 7 bases match TRBD1. This CDR3 region has 16 residues. V shed 0 bases, J shed 4 bases, and the junction held 6 bases outside the gene matches. Germline V gene lookup returns CDR1 MNHNY and CDR2 SVGAGI (reference sequence). The CDR3 spells CASSYSIQGYYNEQFF. The CDR3 DNA reads as TGTGCCAGCAGTTACTCGATACAGGGGTATTACAATGAGCAGTTCTTC.

The chain carries TRBV6-4 and TRBJ1-5, with D perhaps TRBD1 (6 bases). CDR1 is MRHNA and CDR2 is SNTAGT in the germline V gene. The CDR3 is 13 residues long. Trimming stripped 6 bases from V and 8 bases from J, with 14 bases between. CDR3 sequence reads: CASSRTRGEPQHF. The DNA of the CDR3 is TGTGCCAGCAGCCGAACCAGGGGAGAGCCCCAGCATTTT.

The chain has TRBV18 and TRBJ2-7; D remains ambiguous. Per the germline V gene, CDR1 is KGHSH and CDR2 is LQKENI. This CDR3 spans 12 amino acids. Trimming pared 3 bases from V and 6 bases from J, leaving 9 bases between. The CDR3 reads CASSPWLGEQYF. The CDR3 DNA sequence: TGTGCCAGCTCACCTTGGCTTGGCGAGCAGTACTTC.

The chain recombines TRBV28 with TRBJ1-2, with D hard to call. The CDR3 contains 14 residues. V lost 4 bases and J lost 7, with 16 bases in between. CDR1 is MDHEN and CDR2 is SYDVKM in the germline V gene. The CDR3 loop is CASSSPGSGIGYTF. The CDR3 DNA reads as TGTGCCAGCAGTTCCCCAGGCTCCGGGATTGGCTACACCTTC.

The V call is TRBV9, the J call TRBJ2-3, with D possibly TRBD2 on 6 matching bases. Trimming stripped 0 bases from V and 0 bases from J, with 11 bases between. The CDR3 loop spans 16 amino acids. Looked up from germline, CDR1 is SGDLS and CDR2 is YYNGEE. CDR3 amino acids: CASSVGSSGSTDTQYF. As DNA, the CDR3 is TGTGCCAGCAGCGTAGGGAGTAGCGGAAGCACAGATACGCAGTATTTT.

V usage is TRBV5-1 and J usage is TRBJ2-1; TRBD2 aligns across 11 bases. After removal of 3 bases from V and 7 bases from J, the junction contained 9 bases not matched to a gene. The germline CDR1 and CDR2 sequences are SGHRS and YFSETQ. The CDR3 length is 16 residues. The chain's CDR3 is CASSWVVAGGLNEQFF. CDR3 coding DNA: TGCGCCAGCAGCTGGGTAGTAGCGGGAGGGCTGAATGAGCAGTTCTTC.

The chain employs TRBV5-1 and TRBJ2-5; 7 bases match TRBD1. The CDR3 sequence is 14 residues long. The V and J ends lost 6 bases and 2 bases, in that order; junction bases with no gene match: 7. CDR1 SGHRS and CDR2 YFSETQ come from the germline V gene. The CDR3 region is CASNYIQGQETQYF. CDR3 DNA sequence: TGCGCCAGCAACTACATACAGGGGCAAGAGACCCAGTACTTC.